The rows below give T cell receptor beta chains drawn from one sample of a study of cytomegalovirus exposure and HLA in healthy donors. Produced via immunoSEQ multiplex PCR; TCRdb's table is partial and in-frame only. The sample holds 100,000 to 150,000 clones, under 85% seen once. Input material: PBMCs. The receptor set was obtained from a woman in her 50s in good health and CMV-seropositive. Each CDR3 is given with its conserved first and last residue. D genes are given only for firm matches. Clone size is shown for a subset of rows, as once, few, many or a class of expanded clone.

j_gene: TRBJ2-1
abundance: -
d_gene: -
v_gene: TRBV21-1
CDR3nt: TGTGCCAGCAGCAAGCGGGAGGACGAGCTAAATGAGCAGTTCTTC
CDR3aa: CASSKREDELNEQFF

j_gene: TRBJ2-3
abundance: -
d_gene: -
v_gene: TRBV7-8
CDR3nt: TGTGCCAGCAGCCCGCTATTGGCAGATACGCAGTATTTT
CDR3aa: CASSPLLADTQYF

j_gene: TRBJ2-3
abundance: few
d_gene: -
v_gene: TRBV28
CDR3nt: TGTGCCAGCAGTTCGCTTCTAGCGCCTATCACAGATACGCAGTATTTT
CDR3aa: CASSSLLAPITDTQYF

j_gene: TRBJ2-1
abundance: -
d_gene: TRBD2
v_gene: TRBV12-5
CDR3nt: TGTGCTAGTGGTTTGGTGGGACTAGTAGCTGAGCAGTTCTTC
CDR3aa: CASGLVGLVAEQFF

j_gene: TRBJ1-5
abundance: -
d_gene: -
v_gene: TRBV30
CDR3nt: TGTGCCTGGAGTCAGGGCAGGGATCAGCCCCAGCATTTT
CDR3aa: CAWSQGRDQPQHF

j_gene: TRBJ2-6
abundance: -
d_gene: -
v_gene: TRBV5-8
CDR3nt: TGTGCCAGCAGCTCTGCCGGGAAAGGGGCCAACGTCCTGACTTTC
CDR3aa: CASSSAGKGANVLTF

j_gene: TRBJ2-3
abundance: once
d_gene: -
v_gene: TRBV6-1
CDR3nt: TGTGCTAGCGAGGCGGCAGGGGTCACAGATACGCAGTATTTT
CDR3aa: CASEAAGVTDTQYF

j_gene: TRBJ1-3
abundance: -
d_gene: -
v_gene: TRBV4-3
CDR3nt: TGCGCCAGCAGCCAAGTGAGGGGGACTGGAAACACCATATATTTT
CDR3aa: CASSQVRGTGNTIYF

j_gene: TRBJ1-2
abundance: -
d_gene: -
v_gene: TRBV7-9
CDR3nt: TGTGCCAGCAGCCTCTCGGGTGGGGGGAGAAACTATGGCTACACCTTC
CDR3aa: CASSLSGGGRNYGYTF

j_gene: TRBJ1-2
abundance: -
d_gene: -
v_gene: TRBV7-9
CDR3nt: TGTGTCAGCAGCTTAGGCAGGGCGAGCGACAACTATGGCTACACCTTC
CDR3aa: CVSSLGRASDNYGYTF

j_gene: TRBJ1-2
abundance: -
d_gene: -
v_gene: TRBV28
CDR3nt: TGTGCCAGCAGTTCAGGAGGCTCAGTTGAAGTCTATGGCTACACCTTC
CDR3aa: CASSSGGSVEVYGYTF

j_gene: TRBJ1-4
abundance: few
d_gene: -
v_gene: TRBV28
CDR3nt: TGTGCCACGGGGGACGGCACTAATGAAAAACTGTTTTTT
CDR3aa: CATGDGTNEKLFF

j_gene: TRBJ1-5
abundance: few
d_gene: -
v_gene: TRBV6-5
CDR3nt: TGTGCCAGCAGGCAGCGCCGCAATCAGCCCCAGCATTTT
CDR3aa: CASRQRRNQPQHF

j_gene: TRBJ1-4
abundance: -
d_gene: -
v_gene: TRBV5-1
CDR3nt: TGCGCCAGCAGCTTGAGGCCTCGGGGAGCAACTAATGAAAAACTGTTTTTT
CDR3aa: CASSLRPRGATNEKLFF

j_gene: TRBJ2-3
abundance: once
d_gene: -
v_gene: TRBV5-6
CDR3nt: TGTGCCAGCAGCTTGGAAGGGAGCGGTGGCACAGATACGCAGTATTTT
CDR3aa: CASSLEGSGGTDTQYF

j_gene: TRBJ2-7
abundance: -
d_gene: -
v_gene: TRBV27
CDR3nt: TGTGCCAGCAGCTCGATTAGGGTGAGGGTGCGATACGAGCAGTACTTC
CDR3aa: CASSSIRVRVRYEQYF

j_gene: TRBJ1-6
abundance: -
d_gene: TRBD1
v_gene: TRBV7-2
CDR3nt: TGTGCCAGCAGCTTGGGACAGCTTAATTCACCCCTCCACTTT
CDR3aa: CASSLGQLNSPLHF

j_gene: TRBJ2-1
abundance: -
d_gene: -
v_gene: TRBV27
CDR3nt: TGTGCCAGCACCGTCGGGGTTAATGAGCAGTTCTTC
CDR3aa: CASTVGVNEQFF

j_gene: TRBJ2-2
abundance: -
d_gene: -
v_gene: TRBV5-5
CDR3nt: TGTGCCAGCAGCCCCAGGGAAGGGGGAACCGGGGAGCTGTTTTTT
CDR3aa: CASSPREGGTGELFF

j_gene: TRBJ1-3
abundance: -
d_gene: -
v_gene: TRBV10-2
CDR3nt: TGCGCCAGCAGTACTAGCTCTGGAAACACCATATATTTT
CDR3aa: CASSTSSGNTIYF

j_gene: TRBJ1-1
abundance: -
d_gene: -
v_gene: TRBV7-9
CDR3nt: TGTGCCAGCAGCTTAGCGTGGCGGACTGAAGCTTTCTTT
CDR3aa: CASSLAWRTEAFF

j_gene: TRBJ2-7
abundance: -
d_gene: TRBD1
v_gene: TRBV6-5
CDR3nt: TGTGCCAGCAGGGGGACAGTCCTGGGGGAGCAGTACTTC
CDR3aa: CASRGTVLGEQYF

j_gene: TRBJ2-5
abundance: few
d_gene: TRBD2
v_gene: TRBV5-1
CDR3nt: TGCGCCAGCAGCAGGGGGACTAGCGGGGGGGCCGTCGTAGAGACCCAGTACTTC
CDR3aa: CASSRGTSGGAVVETQYF

j_gene: TRBJ1-2
abundance: -
d_gene: TRBD1
v_gene: TRBV28
CDR3nt: TGTGCCAGCAGTGCTAGCCAGGGGGCAGGAGGCTACACCTTC
CDR3aa: CASSASQGAGGYTF

j_gene: TRBJ2-7
abundance: -
d_gene: TRBD2
v_gene: TRBV27
CDR3nt: TGTGCCAGCAGCTCACGGACTAGCGGGGGCCGCGAGCAGTACTTC
CDR3aa: CASSSRTSGGREQYF

j_gene: TRBJ2-7
abundance: -
d_gene: -
v_gene: TRBV7-2
CDR3nt: TGTGCCAGCAGCTTAAAGTGGCAGGGCGAGCAGTACTTC
CDR3aa: CASSLKWQGEQYF

j_gene: TRBJ1-6
abundance: -
d_gene: -
v_gene: TRBV7-2
CDR3nt: TGTGCCAGCAGCGGACAGATCCTAGGAGGTTCACCCCTCCACTTT
CDR3aa: CASSGQILGGSPLHF

j_gene: TRBJ2-3
abundance: -
d_gene: TRBD1
v_gene: TRBV11-2
CDR3nt: TGTGCCAGCAGCCAGGGACAGGGGGCAGTAGATACGCAGTATTTT
CDR3aa: CASSQGQGAVDTQYF

j_gene: TRBJ2-2
abundance: -
d_gene: -
v_gene: TRBV29-1
CDR3nt: TGCAGCGTCCTCACAGGGTTTACCGGGGAGCTGTTTTTT
CDR3aa: CSVLTGFTGELFF

j_gene: TRBJ1-6
abundance: -
d_gene: -
v_gene: TRBV7-2
CDR3nt: TGTGCCAGCAGCTTAACGCTCCGGTCACCCCTCCACTTT
CDR3aa: CASSLTLRSPLHF

j_gene: TRBJ1-1
abundance: -
d_gene: -
v_gene: TRBV10-3
CDR3nt: TGTGCCATCAGATGGACAGAGAACACTGAAGCTTTCTTT
CDR3aa: CAIRWTENTEAFF

j_gene: TRBJ2-7
abundance: -
d_gene: TRBD2
v_gene: TRBV10-1
CDR3nt: TGCGCCAGCAGTGCAGCGGGGGGGCTTTACGAGCAGTACTTC
CDR3aa: CASSAAGGLYEQYF

j_gene: TRBJ2-3
abundance: -
d_gene: TRBD2
v_gene: TRBV11-1
CDR3nt: TGTGCCAGCAGCCCCCGGGACTCAGCGGGGGCTAGCACAGATACGCAGTATTTT
CDR3aa: CASSPRDSAGASTDTQYF

j_gene: TRBJ2-5
abundance: -
d_gene: -
v_gene: TRBV6-5
CDR3nt: TGTGCCAGCAGTTACGTCGGGGGAGAGACCCAGTACTTC
CDR3aa: CASSYVGGETQYF

j_gene: TRBJ1-2
abundance: -
d_gene: -
v_gene: TRBV4-2
CDR3nt: TGTGCCAGCAGCCACGAAGACGGAGAGCTCTTTGGCTACACCTTC
CDR3aa: CASSHEDGELFGYTF

j_gene: TRBJ2-3
abundance: -
d_gene: TRBD2
v_gene: TRBV6-5
CDR3nt: TGTGCCAGCGGTACGGGACTAGCGACCTCAGATACGCAGTATTTT
CDR3aa: CASGTGLATSDTQYF

j_gene: TRBJ1-1
abundance: -
d_gene: -
v_gene: TRBV5-1
CDR3nt: TGCGCCAGCAGCTTGGAGGGGGGGCCGGGTACTGAAGCTTTCTTT
CDR3aa: CASSLEGGPGTEAFF

j_gene: TRBJ1-2
abundance: -
d_gene: -
v_gene: TRBV6-1
CDR3nt: TGTGCCAGCAGGTTAGCGGTCTATGGCTACACCTTC
CDR3aa: CASRLAVYGYTF

j_gene: TRBJ1-6
abundance: few
d_gene: -
v_gene: TRBV7-2
CDR3nt: TGTGCCAGCAGCTTAGCGGCAGGGAGGAATTCACCCCTCCACTTT
CDR3aa: CASSLAAGRNSPLHF

j_gene: TRBJ2-5
abundance: -
d_gene: -
v_gene: TRBV4-1
CDR3nt: TGCGCCAGCAGCCAAGACTTCGAGACCCAGTACTTC
CDR3aa: CASSQDFETQYF

j_gene: TRBJ2-7
abundance: -
d_gene: -
v_gene: TRBV6-6
CDR3nt: TGTGCCAGCAGTTCCCCAGGATCCTACGAGCAGTACTTC
CDR3aa: CASSSPGSYEQYF

j_gene: TRBJ2-3
abundance: -
d_gene: TRBD1
v_gene: TRBV27
CDR3nt: TGTGCCAGCAGTTCAGTTGGGACAGGCTACACAGATACGCAGTATTTT
CDR3aa: CASSSVGTGYTDTQYF

j_gene: TRBJ1-5
abundance: -
d_gene: -
v_gene: TRBV7-2
CDR3nt: TGTGCCAGCAGCCCCGCCCACGCAGGGGAACAGCCCCAGCATTTT
CDR3aa: CASSPAHAGEQPQHF